This entry is about one T cell receptor beta chain. The record originates from a study of identical twins. TCRdb independently ran MiXCR on the 5' RACE reads; one entry per CDR3 protein. The sample records about 470,000 distinct CDR3 sequences, 24% being singletons. CDR1 and CDR2 from the germline V gene are DFQATT and SNEGSKA (reference sequence). The V end was cut by 4 bases, the J end by 1 base, with 16 bases between. This CDR3 is built from 15 residues. These data were also filed under a second study, of T cells expressing NK-cell markers. That investigation notes: All TCR beta repertoires analysed originated from sorted CD3+CD56+NKG2C+, CD3+CD56+NKG2C- and CD3+CD56-NKG2C+ T cells. HCMV seropositivity characterized most of the eight sequenced donors, and seronegativity one.

The origin of this receptor is a young woman in good health. The sequenced material came from CD4+ T cells sorted from blood. The chain recombines TRBV20-1 with TRBJ2-5, with D perhaps matching TRBD2 (6 bases). Here the CDR3 reads CSATGMGGVQETQYF. The DNA for the CDR3 is TGCAGTGCTACAGGAATGGGGGGAGTCCAAGAGACCCAGTACTTC.